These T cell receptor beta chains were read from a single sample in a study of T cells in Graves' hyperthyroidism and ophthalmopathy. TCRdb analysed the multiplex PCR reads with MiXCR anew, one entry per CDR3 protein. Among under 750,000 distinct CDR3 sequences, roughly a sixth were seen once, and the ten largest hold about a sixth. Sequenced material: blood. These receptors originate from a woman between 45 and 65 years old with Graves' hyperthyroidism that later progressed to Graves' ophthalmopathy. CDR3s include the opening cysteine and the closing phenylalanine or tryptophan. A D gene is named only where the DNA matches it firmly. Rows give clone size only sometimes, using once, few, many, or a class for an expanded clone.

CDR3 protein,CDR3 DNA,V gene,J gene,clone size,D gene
CASSQEGGGTSTDTQYF,TGTGCCAGCAGCCAAGAGGGCGGGGGTACTAGCACAGATACGCAGTATTTT,TRBV3-1,TRBJ2-3,-,TRBD2
CASSESKTGGNYGYTF,TGCGCCAGCAGTGAGTCGAAAACAGGGGGCAACTATGGCTACACCTTC,TRBV10-1,TRBJ1-2,-,TRBD1
CASSHGTTRAKNIQYF,TGTGCCAGCAGCCATGGTACAACCAGGGCCAAAAACATTCAGTACTTC,TRBV3-1,TRBJ2-4,many,-
CSVGGQALPNTPYEQYF,TGCAGCGTTGGGGGACAGGCCCTTCCCAACACACCATACGAGCAGTACTTC,TRBV29-1,TRBJ2-7,-,TRBD1
CSAPGRPSDTQYF,TGCAGTGCTCCGGGAAGGCCTTCAGATACGCAGTATTTT,TRBV20-1,TRBJ2-3,-,-
CASSQDIGGWTEAFF,TGCGCCAGCAGCCAAGATATAGGGGGCTGGACTGAAGCTTTCTTT,TRBV4-1,TRBJ1-1,few,TRBD1
CASRSEYGYTF,TGTGCCAGCAGATCCGAATATGGCTACACCTTC,TRBV3-1,TRBJ1-2,few,-
CASSSETGELSADTQYF,TGTGCCAGCAGCTCCGAGACAGGGGAGTTAAGCGCAGATACGCAGTATTTT,TRBV13,TRBJ2-3,-,TRBD1
CASSLDSGSTDTQYF,TGCGCCAGCAGCTTAGATTCAGGGTCCACAGATACGCAGTATTTT,TRBV5-1,TRBJ2-3,many,-
CASSRLGLVNTEAFF,TGTGCCAGCAGTAGACTGGGACTGGTGAACACTGAAGCTTTCTTT,TRBV6-1,TRBJ1-1,many,-
CSPASGQTNAEAFF,TGCAGTCCCGCCTCTGGGCAAACCAACGCTGAAGCTTTCTTT,TRBV20-1,TRBJ1-1,many,-
CASRPTGLNEKLFF,TGTGCCAGTAGGCCGACAGGACTTAATGAAAAACTGTTTTTT,TRBV19,TRBJ1-4,once,-
CASTSGQGGAGAFF,TGTGCCAGCACCTCTGGACAGGGCGGGGCTGGCGCTTTCTTT,TRBV6-1,TRBJ1-1,-,TRBD1
CASSPSGAPNTEAFF,TGTGCCAGCAGTCCTTCGGGGGCACCGAACACTGAAGCTTTCTTT,TRBV7-8,TRBJ1-1,-,-
CAWNVRYQETQYF,TGTGCCTGGAATGTGAGGTACCAAGAGACCCAGTACTTC,TRBV30,TRBJ2-5,many,-
CASTLNVNEQFF,TGTGCCAGCACCCTCAATGTCAATGAGCAGTTCTTC,TRBV12-3/TRBV12-4,TRBJ2-1,few,-
CSAPGLAGGNTGELFF,TGCAGCGCGCCGGGACTAGCGGGGGGGAACACCGGGGAGCTGTTTTTT,TRBV29-1,TRBJ2-2,-,TRBD2
CASSLRTLYEQYF,TGCGCCAGCAGCTTGAGGACACTCTACGAGCAGTACTTC,TRBV5-1,TRBJ2-7,-,-
CASSYGTGGTEAFF,TGTGCCAGCAGTTACGGGACAGGGGGCACTGAAGCTTTCTTT,TRBV6-6,TRBJ1-1,-,TRBD1
CASGDRATGELFF,TGTGCCAGCGGAGACAGAGCCACCGGGGAGCTGTTTTTT,TRBV7-8,TRBJ2-2,-,-
CASSEAESRVNTGELFF,TGTGCCAGCAGTGAAGCGGAATCGAGAGTGAACACCGGGGAGCTGTTTTTT,TRBV2,TRBJ2-2,many,-
CASSLSTGGGSQPQHF,TGTGCCAGCAGCTTAAGCACGGGGGGCGGGAGTCAGCCCCAGCATTTT,TRBV7-9,TRBJ1-5,-,-
CASRPQLGARDTEAFF,TGCGCCAGCAGACCCCAACTGGGGGCGCGGGACACTGAAGCTTTCTTT,TRBV4-1,TRBJ1-1,-,-
CASSFPPHTDTQYF,TGTGCCAGCAGTTTCCCACCCCACACAGATACGCAGTATTTT,TRBV2,TRBJ2-3,many,-
CAWSVGGELFF,TGTGCCTGGAGTGTAGGCGGGGAGCTGTTTTTT,TRBV30,TRBJ2-2,many,-
CAISESEGGGTDTQYF,TGTGCCATCAGTGAGTCGGAGGGGGGTGGCACAGATACGCAGTATTTT,TRBV10-3,TRBJ2-3,-,-
CSVETQTESSYNEQFF,TGCAGCGTTGAAACCCAGACAGAGAGCTCCTACAATGAGCAGTTCTTC,TRBV29-1,TRBJ2-1,few,-
CASRGSRGTYNEQFF,TGTGCCAGTAGGGGTTCTCGGGGTACCTACAATGAGCAGTTCTTC,TRBV19,TRBJ2-1,-,-
CASSQDFIRSQETQYF,TGTGCCAGCAGCCAAGATTTCATCCGGAGTCAAGAGACCCAGTACTTC,TRBV3-1,TRBJ2-5,many,-
CASSLVQGAETQYF,TGTGCCAGCAGTTTGGTTCAGGGGGCGGAGACCCAGTACTTC,TRBV12-3/TRBV12-4,TRBJ2-5,-,TRBD1
CASSEYEWGQDTDTQYF,TGTGCCAGCAGTGAATATGAGTGGGGACAGGACACAGATACGCAGTATTTT,TRBV6-1,TRBJ2-3,-,TRBD1
CATSREPGGLYGYTF,TGTGCCACCAGCAGAGAACCAGGGGGTCTGTATGGCTACACCTTC,TRBV15,TRBJ1-2,few,TRBD1
CASSITGGRTDGYTF,TGTGCCAGTAGTATAACTGGGGGACGAACAGATGGCTACACCTTC,TRBV19,TRBJ1-2,many,-
CASSLVDRNTDTQYF,TGTGCCAGCAGCTTGGTGGACAGGAACACAGATACGCAGTATTTT,TRBV11-2,TRBJ2-3,many,TRBD1
CASSFRTTDTDTQYF,TGCGCCAGCAGCTTCAGGACTACTGACACAGATACGCAGTATTTT,TRBV5-1,TRBJ2-3,many,-
CASTKLGTKNSPLHF,TGTGCCAGTACGAAGTTGGGCACGAAAAATTCACCCCTCCACTTT,TRBV19,TRBJ1-6,few,-
CASSPLLLGPGELFF,TGTGCCAGCAGTCCGCTCCTCCTAGGTCCCGGGGAGCTGTTTTTT,TRBV27,TRBJ2-2,few,-
CASSPGRRNSPLHF,TGTGCCAGCAGTCCGGGACGGAGAAATTCACCCCTCCACTTT,TRBV12-3/TRBV12-4,TRBJ1-6,many,-
CASKPTGTGYGYTF,TGTGCCAGCAAGCCAACCGGGACAGGGTACGGCTACACCTTC,TRBV7-8,TRBJ1-2,-,TRBD1
CASSPWRPPSGNTIYF,TGTGCCAGCAGCCCGTGGCGTCCGCCCTCTGGAAACACCATATATTTT,TRBV2,TRBJ1-3,many,-
CASSSYRTESYGYTF,TGTGCCAGCAGTTCCTACCGGACAGAAAGCTATGGCTACACCTTC,TRBV12-3/TRBV12-4,TRBJ1-2,many,-
CASSQDRLAGPGETQYF,TGTGCCAGCAGCCAAGATCGCCTAGCGGGACCGGGAGAGACCCAGTACTTC,TRBV3-1,TRBJ2-5,many,TRBD2
CAIRETGSVRDEQFF,TGTGCCATCAGGGAGACAGGGTCGGTTCGCGATGAGCAGTTCTTC,TRBV10-3,TRBJ2-1,-,TRBD1
CASSNLAGSRNTQYF,TGTGCCAGCAGCAACCTAGCGGGGTCACGAAATACGCAGTATTTT,TRBV7-6,TRBJ2-3,-,TRBD2